This T cell receptor beta chain originates from a study of blood T cell repertoires in COVID-19. For the study at large: There were acute and convalescent COVID-19 samples, and they came from the United States, Italy and Spain. Sources were T cells, B-cell-depleted T cells, or PBMCs; the material itself was cDNA or gDNA.

Source study methods: Estimated nucleated cell counts came from reference gene primer amplification. The table came from immunoSEQ multiplex PCR; TCRdb's copy has only in-frame clones and leaves some out. That table is the source of V, J and clone size, and D and trimming were worked out from the DNA. The sample consists of around 430,000 clones, around 88% of them appearing once. Seattle participants joined during active infection and were tracked over time. The V gene end was trimmed by 4 bases and the J gene end by 5 bases; junction bases not matched to a gene: 5. Germline CDR1 ENHRY, CDR2 SYGVKD. This CDR3 has 16 residues.

V usage is TRBV10-3 and J usage is TRBJ2-1, with 13 bases matching TRBD2. Sample: peripheral blood. The source of this sequence is a woman aged 50 to 60 with COVID-19, enrolled during active disease. The CDR3 bases are TGTGCCATCAGTGGCTCCGGGACTAGCGGGAACAATGAGCAGTTCTTC. This gives the protein CAISGSGTSGNNEQFF.